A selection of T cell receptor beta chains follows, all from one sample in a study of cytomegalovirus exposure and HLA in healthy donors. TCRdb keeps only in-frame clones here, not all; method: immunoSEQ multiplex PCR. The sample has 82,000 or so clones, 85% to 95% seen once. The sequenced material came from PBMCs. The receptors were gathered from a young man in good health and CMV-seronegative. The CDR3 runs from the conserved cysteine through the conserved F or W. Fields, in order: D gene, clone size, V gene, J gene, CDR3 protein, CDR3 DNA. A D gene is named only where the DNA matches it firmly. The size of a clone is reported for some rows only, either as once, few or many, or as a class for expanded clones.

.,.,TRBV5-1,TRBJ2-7,CASSLGDIPLYEQYF,TGCGCCAGCAGCTTGGGGGACATACCCCTCTACGAGCAGTACTTC
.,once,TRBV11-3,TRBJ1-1,CASSFRESTEAFF,TGTGCCAGCAGCTTTAGGGAGAGCACTGAAGCTTTCTTT
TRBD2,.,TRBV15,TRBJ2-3,CATSRDSGGAGDTQYF,TGTGCCACCAGCAGGGATAGCGGGGGGGCCGGAGATACGCAGTATTTT
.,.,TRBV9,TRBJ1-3,CASSSPEGGSAAGNTIYF,TGTGCCAGCAGCTCCCCCGAGGGGGGGTCCGCGGCTGGAAACACCATATATTTT
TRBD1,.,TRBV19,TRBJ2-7,CASMEGQGINYEQYF,TGTGCCAGTATGGAGGGACAGGGGATTAATTACGAGCAGTACTTC
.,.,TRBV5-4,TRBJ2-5,CASSTSLGARETQYF,TGTGCCAGCAGCACTTCGCTGGGGGCGAGGGAGACCCAGTACTTC
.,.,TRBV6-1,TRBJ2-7,CASRLQDGVWEQYF,TGTGCCAGCAGACTACAGGATGGGGTTTGGGAGCAGTACTTC
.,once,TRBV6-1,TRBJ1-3,CASSDLDTYSGNTIYF,TGTGCCAGCAGTGATTTGGACACCTACTCTGGAAACACCATATATTTT
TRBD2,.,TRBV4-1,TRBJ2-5,CASSLGTSGQETQYF,TGCGCCAGCAGCCTCGGGACTAGCGGACAAGAGACCCAGTACTTC
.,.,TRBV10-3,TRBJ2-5,CAISLTGGHQETQYF,TGTGCCATCAGCCTGACTGGAGGACACCAAGAGACCCAGTACTTC
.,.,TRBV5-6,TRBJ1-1,CASSLAGGKAEAFF,TGTGCCAGCAGCTTGGCTGGGGGCAAAGCTGAAGCTTTCTTT
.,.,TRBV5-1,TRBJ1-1,CASSPRQFMNTEAFF,TGCGCCAGCAGCCCCAGACAGTTCATGAACACTGAAGCTTTCTTT
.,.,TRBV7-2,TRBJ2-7,CASREGGGSPYEQYF,TGTGCCAGCAGGGAAGGTGGAGGGAGCCCCTACGAGCAGTACTTC
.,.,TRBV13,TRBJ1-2,CASSENADYGYTF,TGTGCCAGCAGCGAGAACGCGGACTATGGCTACACCTTC
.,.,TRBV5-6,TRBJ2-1,CASSFGTRYNEQFF,TGTGCCAGCAGCTTCGGGACAAGGTACAATGAGCAGTTCTTC
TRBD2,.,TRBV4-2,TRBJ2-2,CASSRGLAGGPGTGELFF,TGTGCCAGCAGCCGAGGACTAGCGGGGGGGCCGGGCACCGGGGAGCTGTTTTTT
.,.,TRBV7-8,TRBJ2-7,CASSEDEGDLYEQYF,TGTGCCAGCAGCGAAGATGAGGGAGACCTCTACGAGCAGTACTTC
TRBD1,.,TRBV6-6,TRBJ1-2,CASSPFGDRSRHGYTF,TGTGCCAGCAGTCCCTTTGGGGACAGGAGCCGTCATGGCTACACCTTC
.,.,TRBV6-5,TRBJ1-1,CASSYTWGGTEAFF,TGTGCCAGCAGTTATACCTGGGGGGGCACTGAAGCTTTCTTT
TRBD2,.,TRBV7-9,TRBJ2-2,CASSLPSGRAGTGELFF,TGTGCCAGCAGCTTACCTAGCGGGAGGGCCGGAACCGGGGAGCTGTTTTTT
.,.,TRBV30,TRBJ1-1,CAWSVRAGTEAFF,TGTGCCTGGAGTGTACGGGCAGGGACTGAAGCTTTCTTT
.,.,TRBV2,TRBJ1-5,CASSEARGDQPQHF,TGTGCCAGCAGTGAAGCGCGGGGGGATCAGCCCCAGCATTTT
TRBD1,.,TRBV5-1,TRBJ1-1,CASSLVQGADTEAFF,TGCGCCAGCAGCTTAGTCCAGGGGGCAGACACTGAAGCTTTCTTT
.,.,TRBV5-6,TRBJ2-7,CASSPPSVQGIEQYF,TGTGCCAGCAGCCCCCCAAGCGTACAGGGCATCGAGCAGTACTTC
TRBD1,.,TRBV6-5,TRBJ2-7,CASRGPGTGIYEQYF,TGTGCCAGCAGGGGGCCAGGGACAGGGATCTACGAGCAGTACTTC
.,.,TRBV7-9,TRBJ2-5,CASSSPPSAQYF,TGTGCCAGCAGCTCCCCCCCTTCGGCCCAGTACTTC
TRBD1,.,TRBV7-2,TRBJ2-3,CASSSSRGLADTQYF,TGTGCCAGCAGCTCGAGCAGGGGGTTGGCAGATACGCAGTATTTT
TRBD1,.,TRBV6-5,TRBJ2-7,CASSYDRGTYEQYF,TGTGCCAGCAGTTACGACAGGGGAACCTACGAGCAGTACTTC
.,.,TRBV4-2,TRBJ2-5,CASSQDRGGEETQYF,TGTGCCAGCAGCCAAGATCGAGGCGGGGAAGAGACCCAGTACTTC
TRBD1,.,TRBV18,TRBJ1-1,CASSPGTGRTEAFF,TGTGCCAGCTCACCCGGGACAGGGCGCACTGAAGCTTTCTTT
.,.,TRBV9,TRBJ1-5,CASSSGGQGHNQPQHF,TGTGCCAGCAGCTCGGGAGGGCAGGGACACAATCAGCCCCAGCATTTT
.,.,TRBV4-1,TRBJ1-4,CASSHPPLSTNEKLFF,TGCGCCAGCAGCCACCCCCCCCTCTCAACTAATGAAAAACTGTTTTTT
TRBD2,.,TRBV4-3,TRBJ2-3,CASSQNVGLAGRGVKRDTQYF,TGCGCCAGCAGCCAAAATGTAGGACTAGCGGGAAGGGGGGTAAAAAGAGATACGCAGTATTTT
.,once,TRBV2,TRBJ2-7,CASSQVGSGEQYF,TGTGCCAGCAGTCAGGTCGGTTCGGGGGAGCAGTACTTC
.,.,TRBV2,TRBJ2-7,CASSEARVRAYEQYF,TGTGCCAGCAGTGAAGCGAGGGTCAGAGCCTACGAGCAGTACTTC
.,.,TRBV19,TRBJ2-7,CASSIQGWAYEQYF,TGTGCCAGTAGTATACAGGGATGGGCCTACGAGCAGTACTTC
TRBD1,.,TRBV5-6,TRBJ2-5,CASSLVGTGQETQYF,TGTGCCAGCAGCTTGGTGGGGACAGGGCAAGAGACCCAGTACTTC
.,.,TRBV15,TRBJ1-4,CATSRVSRATNEKLFF,TGTGCCACCAGCAGAGTGTCCAGGGCGACTAATGAAAAACTGTTTTTT
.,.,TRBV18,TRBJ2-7,CASSPLGGLRLYEQYF,TGTGCCAGCTCACCACTTGGAGGGTTGAGACTCTACGAGCAGTACTTC
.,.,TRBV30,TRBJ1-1,CACQTGRADTEAFF,TGTGCCTGTCAAACAGGCAGGGCGGACACTGAAGCTTTCTTT
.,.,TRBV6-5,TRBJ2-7,CASSYSGAGRSYEQYF,TGTGCCAGCAGTTACTCGGGAGCAGGCCGCTCCTACGAGCAGTACTTC
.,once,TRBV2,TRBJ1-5,CASSGGGGNQPQHF,TGTGCCAGCAGTGGGGGGGGAGGCAATCAGCCCCAGCATTTT
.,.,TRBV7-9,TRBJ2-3,CASSPGTDTQYF,TGTGCCAGCAGCCCCGGCACAGATACGCAGTATTTT
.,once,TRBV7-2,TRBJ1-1,CASSSYRTETEAFF,TGTGCCAGCAGCTCATATCGGACAGAGACTGAAGCTTTCTTT
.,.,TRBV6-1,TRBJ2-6,CASTPTKANVLTF,TGTGCCAGCACTCCGACAAAAGCCAACGTCCTGACTTTC
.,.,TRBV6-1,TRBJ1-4,CASSALTVATNEKLFF,TGTGCCAGCAGTGCATTAACAGTAGCAACTAATGAAAAACTGTTTTTT
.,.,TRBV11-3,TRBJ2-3,CASSLRSASTDTQYF,TGTGCCAGCAGCTTAAGGAGTGCTAGCACAGATACGCAGTATTTT
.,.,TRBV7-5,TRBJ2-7,CAPSRGNPYEQYF,TGTGCCCCCTCCCGCGGGAACCCCTACGAGCAGTACTTC
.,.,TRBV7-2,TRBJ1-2,CASSSPPGVGYTF,TGTGCCAGCAGCTCCCCCCCCGGGGTTGGCTACACCTTC
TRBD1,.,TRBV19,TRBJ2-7,CASSTGGQGMYEQYF,TGTGCCAGTAGTACCGGGGGACAGGGTATGTACGAGCAGTACTTC
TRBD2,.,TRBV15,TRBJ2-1,CATSRASGYNEQFF,TGTGCCACCTCTCGGGCTAGCGGGTACAATGAGCAGTTCTTC